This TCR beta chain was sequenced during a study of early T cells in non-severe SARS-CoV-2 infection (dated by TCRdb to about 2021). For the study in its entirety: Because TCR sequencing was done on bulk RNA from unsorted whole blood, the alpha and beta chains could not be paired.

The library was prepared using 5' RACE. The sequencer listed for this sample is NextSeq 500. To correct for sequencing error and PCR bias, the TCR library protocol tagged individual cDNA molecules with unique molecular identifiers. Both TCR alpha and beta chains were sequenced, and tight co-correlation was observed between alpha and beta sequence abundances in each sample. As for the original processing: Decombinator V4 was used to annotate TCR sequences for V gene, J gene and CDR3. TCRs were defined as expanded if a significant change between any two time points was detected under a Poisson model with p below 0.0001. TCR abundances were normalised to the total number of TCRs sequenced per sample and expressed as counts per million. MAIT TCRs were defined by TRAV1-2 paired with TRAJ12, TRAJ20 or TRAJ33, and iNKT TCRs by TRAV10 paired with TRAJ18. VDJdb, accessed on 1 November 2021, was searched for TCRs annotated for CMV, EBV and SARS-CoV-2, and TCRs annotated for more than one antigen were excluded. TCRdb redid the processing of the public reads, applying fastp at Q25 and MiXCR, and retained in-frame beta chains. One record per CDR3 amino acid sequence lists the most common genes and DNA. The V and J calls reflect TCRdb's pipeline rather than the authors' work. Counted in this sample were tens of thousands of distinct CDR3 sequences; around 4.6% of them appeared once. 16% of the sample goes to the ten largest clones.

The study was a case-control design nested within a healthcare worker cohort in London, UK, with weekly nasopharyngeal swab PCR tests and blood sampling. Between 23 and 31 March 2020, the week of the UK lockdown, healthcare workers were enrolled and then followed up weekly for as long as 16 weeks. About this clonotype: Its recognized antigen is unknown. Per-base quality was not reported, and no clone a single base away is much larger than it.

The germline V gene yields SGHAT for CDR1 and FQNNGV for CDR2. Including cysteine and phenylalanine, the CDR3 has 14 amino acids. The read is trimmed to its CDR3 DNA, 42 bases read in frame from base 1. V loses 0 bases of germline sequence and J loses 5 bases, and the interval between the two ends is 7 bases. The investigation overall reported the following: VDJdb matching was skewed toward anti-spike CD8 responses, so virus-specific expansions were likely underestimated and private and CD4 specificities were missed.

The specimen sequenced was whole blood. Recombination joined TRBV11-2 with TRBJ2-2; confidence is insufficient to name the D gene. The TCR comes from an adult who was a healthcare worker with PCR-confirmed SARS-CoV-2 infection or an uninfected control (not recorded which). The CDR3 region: CASSLDLRTGELFF. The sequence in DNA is TGTGCCAGCAGCTTAGATTTGCGAACCGGGGAGCTGTTTTTT.